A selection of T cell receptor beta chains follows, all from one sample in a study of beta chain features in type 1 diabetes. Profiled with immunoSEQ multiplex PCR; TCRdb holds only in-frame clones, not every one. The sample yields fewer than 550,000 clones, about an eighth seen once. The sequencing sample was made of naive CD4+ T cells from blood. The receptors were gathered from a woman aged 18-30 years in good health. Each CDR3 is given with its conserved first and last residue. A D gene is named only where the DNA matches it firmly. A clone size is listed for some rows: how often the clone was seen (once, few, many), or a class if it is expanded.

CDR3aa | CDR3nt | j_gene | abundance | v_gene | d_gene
CASRPVRPYGYTF | TGTGCCAGCAGGCCGGTCAGGCCGTATGGCTACACCTTC | TRBJ1-2 | NA | TRBV11-2 | NA
CASSAGQPEFYGYTF | TGTGCCAGCAGCGCCGGACAGCCCGAATTCTATGGCTACACCTTC | TRBJ1-2 | NA | TRBV7-8 | NA
CSVGTANSYEQYF | TGCAGCGTTGGGACAGCGAACTCCTACGAGCAGTACTTC | TRBJ2-7 | NA | TRBV29-1 | NA
CASSHGSGGYEQYF | TGCGCCAGCAGCCACGGATCCGGAGGTTACGAGCAGTACTTC | TRBJ2-7 | NA | TRBV4-1 | NA
CASSPETGGGYEQYF | TGTGCCAGCAGCCCGGAAACAGGGGGCGGCTACGAGCAGTACTTC | TRBJ2-7 | NA | TRBV7-2 | TRBD1
CASSWENRAHEQYF | TGTGCCAGCAGCTGGGAAAACAGGGCCCACGAGCAGTACTTC | TRBJ2-7 | NA | TRBV7-9 | NA
CASSLGQGNYEQYF | TGTGCCAGCAGCCTGGGACAGGGTAACTACGAGCAGTACTTC | TRBJ2-7 | few | TRBV9 | TRBD1
CASSLARISRDEQYF | TGTGCCAGCAGCTTAGCCCGAATTTCTAGAGACGAGCAGTACTTC | TRBJ2-7 | few | TRBV7-9 | NA
CASSPSGTGREETQYF | TGCGCCAGCAGCCCCAGCGGGACAGGGCGGGAAGAGACCCAGTACTTC | TRBJ2-5 | few | TRBV5-1 | TRBD1
CASSLGGTSGWLF | TGTGCCAGCAGCTTAGGCGGGACTAGCGGCTGGCTCTTC | TRBJ2-1 | few | TRBV7-2 | TRBD2
CASSQQEFHSGANVLTF | TGTGCCAGCAGCCAGCAAGAGTTCCACTCTGGGGCCAACGTCCTGACTTTC | TRBJ2-6 | NA | TRBV7-2 | NA
CASGPGQVSNQPQHF | TGTGCCAGCGGACCGGGACAAGTAAGCAATCAGCCCCAGCATTTT | TRBJ1-5 | NA | TRBV2 | NA
CASSQVGRVTAGELFF | TGCGCCAGCAGCCAAGTGGGGAGGGTTACCGCCGGGGAGCTGTTTTTT | TRBJ2-2 | few | TRBV4-1 | TRBD2
CASSPRTGADTQYF | TGTGCCAGCTCACCCCGGACAGGGGCCGATACGCAGTATTTT | TRBJ2-3 | few | TRBV18 | TRBD1
CASSLQLAAYSYNEQFF | TGTGCCAGCAGCCTACAACTAGCGGCCTACTCCTACAATGAGCAGTTCTTC | TRBJ2-1 | NA | TRBV4-2 | TRBD2
CASSPPGTALDTQYF | TGTGCCAGCAGCCCTCCCGGGACAGCCCTGGATACGCAGTATTTT | TRBJ2-3 | few | TRBV7-2 | TRBD1
CASSVGSYNEQFF | TGTGCCAGCAGTGTGGGCTCCTACAATGAGCAGTTCTTC | TRBJ2-1 | NA | TRBV2 | NA
CASSTGRSSYEQYF | TGTGCCAGCAGCACGGGTCGAAGCTCCTACGAGCAGTACTTC | TRBJ2-7 | NA | TRBV11-3 | NA
CASSAGTMQFF | TGTGCCAGCAGCGCCGGGACTATGCAGTTCTTC | TRBJ2-1 | NA | TRBV9 | TRBD2
CASSQENPGQVGMQYF | TGTGCCAGCAGCCAAGAAAACCCCGGACAGGTCGGTATGCAGTACTTC | TRBJ2-7 | few | TRBV14 | TRBD1
CASRSSGNNYGYTF | TGTGCCAGCCGCTCTTCCGGGAATAACTATGGCTACACCTTC | TRBJ1-2 | few | TRBV28 | NA
CASSFPTSYRPEQYF | TGTGCCAGCAGTTTCCCTACTAGCTACCGACCCGAGCAGTACTTC | TRBJ2-7 | few | TRBV27 | NA
CASSILAGTEAFF | TGTGCCAGCAGCATACTGGCAGGGACTGAAGCTTTCTTT | TRBJ1-1 | NA | TRBV14 | NA
CATSRDHRARAGNTIYF | TGTGCCACCAGCAGAGATCATAGAGCGAGGGCTGGAAACACCATATATTTT | TRBJ1-3 | few | TRBV15 | NA
CSALGIAVSGANVLTF | TGCAGCGCCTTAGGGATCGCGGTCTCTGGGGCCAACGTCCTGACTTTC | TRBJ2-6 | few | TRBV29-1 | NA
CASSVAAATDTQYF | TGTGCCAGCAGTGTCGCAGCCGCCACAGATACGCAGTATTTT | TRBJ2-3 | NA | TRBV9 | NA